Each of the 29 T cell receptor beta chains below was sequenced from the same sample in a study of OX40 agonist ivuxolimab in advanced cancers. The data were produced by immunoSEQ multiplex PCR, yet TCRdb's version contains in-frame clones alone and is incomplete. The sample holds about 45,000 clones; roughly 88% are singletons and the top ten take around a fifth. Material: CD4+ or CD8+ T cells sorted from blood, obtained in a trial of the OX40 agonist ivuxolimab. The origin of the receptors is an adult with an advanced solid tumor such as melanoma, head and neck, liver or kidney cancer.

This clone occurred once. The rearrangement uses TRBV6-1 and TRBJ1-3, with a possible D match to TRBD1 (5 bases). Germline V gene lookup returns CDR1 MNHNS and CDR2 SASEGT. Trimming shortened V by 3 bases and J by 4 bases, and 19 bases separated the two germline ends. The CDR3 totals 17 residues. The CDR3 here is CASSDSGGRVEGNTIYF. The CDR3 DNA reads TGTGCCAGCAGTGATTCCGGCGGCAGGGTTGAGGGAAACACCATATATTTT.

This clone was seen only once. The J gene is TRBJ2-1, the V gene TRBV27, with TRBD2 identical over 7 bases. The CDR3 runs to 16 residues. V lost 3 bases, J lost 0 bases, and 5 bases stayed unmatched. In germline, CDR1 is MNHEY, CDR2 SMNVEV (reference sequence). CDR3 sequence (DNA): TGTGCCAGCAGTTTGCTAGCTAGCGGCTCCTACAATGAGCAGTTCTTC. Translating gives CASSLLASGSYNEQFF.

The J gene is TRBJ2-1, the V gene TRBV6-6, with D perhaps matching TRBD2 (5 bases). The germline V gene has CDR1 MNHNY and CDR2 SVGAGI (reference sequence). The CDR3 is 11 amino acids. The V gene lost 4 bases and the J gene lost 13 bases, with 11 bases spanning the gap. CDR3 in amino acids: CASSFSVLQFF. The CDR3 bases are TGTGCCAGCAGTTTTAGCGTACTTCAGTTCTTC.

J is TRBJ2-2 and V is TRBV2; 8 nucleotides line up with TRBD2. This CDR3 is 15 amino acids long. Germline-derived CDR1 and CDR2 are SNHLY and FYNNEI. J lost 5 bases, V lost 6 bases, and 8 bases had no gene match. The CDR3 DNA is TGTGCCAGCAGCTCCGGGACTAGTGGTACCGGGGAGCTGTTTTTT. It specifies CASSSGTSGTGELFF.

The gene calls are TRBV7-9 and TRBJ1-6, with 7 bases identical to TRBD1. The germline CDR1 and CDR2 sequences are SEHNR and FQNEAQ (reference sequence). V gave up 5 bases and J gave up 1 base; unmatched junction bases: 5. The CDR3 is made up of 16 amino acids. The CDR3 sequence: CASSARQGSYNSPLHF. The CDR3 DNA sequence: TGTGCCAGCAGCGCTCGACAGGGTTCCTATAATTCACCCCTCCACTTT.

The rearrangement links TRBV5-1 to TRBJ2-7, with 9 bases that match TRBD1. CDR3 length equals 15 residues. Germline trimming cut 5 bases from V and 1 base from J; bases unmatched to any gene: 7. Per germline, CDR1 SGHRS and CDR2 YFSETQ. The CDR3 nucleotides are TGCGCCAGCAGTTTAGGACAGGGGTGGTCCTACGAGCAGTACTTC. It encodes CASSLGQGWSYEQYF.

The chain carries TRBV5-1 and TRBJ2-5, with TRBD2 as a possible D gene (5 bases). The assigned J gene may be wrong: the sequence end matches TRBJ2-7 better. The CDR3 loop spans 15 amino acids. Germline CDR1 and CDR2: SGHRS and YFSETQ. The CDR3 protein is CASSLASEGTYEQYF. CDR3 DNA: TGCGCCAGCAGCTTGGCGTCAGAGGGTACCTACGAGCAGTACTTC.

The CDR3 DNA sequence: TGTGCCAGCAGTGGCCTCGGCACTGAAGCTTTCTTT. This sequence encodes CASSGLGTEAFF. The gene calls are TRBV6-1 and TRBJ1-1; D remains unclear. V was cut by 4 bases and J by 4 bases, with 7 bases left in between. The CDR3 is made up of 12 amino acids. Per germline, CDR1 MNHNS and CDR2 SASEGT.

The chain is built from TRBV11-3 and TRBJ2-7; 7 nucleotides align to TRBD2. The germline CDR1 and CDR2 sequences are SGHNT and YENEEA. V lost 8 bases and J lost 7; bases outside the gene matches: 11. There are 13 residues in the CDR3. The CDR3 here is CASGLAGSGEQYF. CDR3 sequence (DNA): TGTGCCAGCGGATTAGCGGGTTCGGGTGAGCAGTACTTC.

This chain joins TRBV7-6 and TRBJ1-4; D gene uncertain. With 5 bases removed from V and 0 bases from J, the gap between germline ends came to 10 bases. This CDR3 comprises 15 residues. Germline CDR1 and CDR2: SGHVS and FNYEAQ. CDR3 loop: CASSETLATNEKLFF. CDR3 nucleotides: TGTGCCAGCAGCGAGACACTCGCAACTAATGAAAAACTGTTTTTT.

The chain employs TRBV21-1 and TRBJ2-1; the listed D gene, TRBD2, was not tested against the DNA. TRBV21-1 constitutes a pseudogene. The CDR3 has 19 residues. For the CDR3, the DNA is TGTGCCAGCAGCACCTACAAAAGGAGCACTAGCGGGGAATACAGTGAGCAGTTCTTC. Amino acid sequence: CASSTYKRSTSGEYSEQFF.

A word on this clone: Other nucleotide sequences from this sample produce the same CDR3. The rearrangement uses TRBV27 and TRBJ2-3; no reliable D call. This CDR3 region has 12 residues. V was shortened by 4 bases and J by 6 bases, with 8 bases between the two germline ends. Germline CDR1 and CDR2: MNHEY and SMNVEV (reference sequence). Written as DNA, the CDR3 is TGTGCCAGCAGTTATTCTGCCGATACGCAGTATTTT. The encoded protein is CASSYSADTQYF.

The V call is TRBV4-1, the J call TRBJ1-1, with D perhaps matching TRBD1 (6 bases). CDR3 length: 12 amino acids. Germline CDR1 and CDR2: MGHRA and YSYEKL. Trimming removed 4 bases from V and 9 bases from J, with 12 bases in between. Here the CDR3 reads CASSLMTGKAFF. The CDR3 region has the DNA TGCGCCAGCAGCCTAATGACAGGAAAAGCTTTCTTT.

The rearrangement uses TRBV7-9 and TRBJ2-1, with TRBD2 identical over 10 bases. Trimming cost V 10 bases and J 4 bases; bases outside gene matches: 7. The CDR3 spans 14 residues. CDR1 and CDR2 (germline): SEHNR, FQNEAQ (reference sequence). CDR3 nucleotides: TGTGCCAACCAAGCGGGAGGGTATTACAATGAGCAGTTCTTC. This gives the protein CANQAGGYYNEQFF.

CDR3 sequence: CASSQDILAVLYEQYF. CDR3 DNA sequence: TGCGCCAGCAGCCAAGATATACTAGCGGTACTATACGAGCAGTACTTC. The chain is built from TRBV4-1 and TRBJ2-7, with 8 bases that match TRBD2. The J segment lost 4 bases and the V segment lost 0 bases, leaving 8 bases of the junction unmatched. Germline loops: CDR1 MGHRA, CDR2 YSYEKL. The CDR3 is 16 residues long.

The chain links TRBV15 to TRBJ2-7; 8 nucleotides align to TRBD2. The CDR3 is 13 residues long. Germline values: CDR1 LNHNV, CDR2 YYDKDF (reference sequence). Trimming took 8 bases from V and 4 from J; bases not matched to a gene: 7. CDR3 sequence: CATGLAGSYEQYF. The CDR3 nucleotides read TGTGCCACCGGCTTAGCGGGGTCTTACGAGCAGTACTTC. Full variable domain (missing parts from reference TRBV15 and TRBJ2-7): DAMVIQNPRYQVTQFGKPVTLSCSQTLNHNVMYWYQQKSSQAPKLLFHYYDKDFNNEADTPDNFQSRRPNTSFCFLDIRSPGLGDTAMYLCATGLAGSYEQYFGPGTRLTVT.

The rearrangement uses TRBV28 and TRBJ1-5; D unclear. This CDR3 contains 14 residues. CDR1 and CDR2 from the germline V gene are MDHEN and SYDVKM. V was shortened by 6 bases and J by 0 bases, with 9 bases between the two germline ends. This CDR3 reads CASRPLFSNQPQHF. CDR3 sequence (DNA): TGTGCCAGCAGACCACTTTTTAGCAATCAGCCCCAGCATTTT.

J is TRBJ2-5 and V is TRBV27, with D unresolved. The J call may be wrong; the DNA end is better matched by TRBJ2-7. The CDR3 is made up of 13 amino acids. Germline V gene data show CDR1 as MNHEY and CDR2 as SMNVEV (reference sequence). The CDR3 reads CASRETLAYEQYF. For the CDR3, the DNA is TGTGCCAGCAGGGAAACCCTGGCCTACGAGCAGTACTTC.

The CDR3 region has the DNA TGTGCCACCAGCAGGCGAGGGAGGGCCCTCTTCCACGAGCAGTACTTC. The encoded protein is CATSRRGRALFHEQYF. The chain carries TRBV15 and TRBJ2-7, with TRBD2 identical over 7 bases. Germline CDR1 reads LNHNV; CDR2 reads YYDKDF (reference sequence). The J segment lost 5 bases and the V segment lost 3 bases, leaving 13 bases of the junction unmatched. CDR3 size: 16 residues. Full variable domain (rest looked up from reference TRBV15 and TRBJ2-7): DAMVIQNPRYQVTQFGKPVTLSCSQTLNHNVMYWYQQKSSQAPKLLFHYYDKDFNNEADTPDNFQSRRPNTSFCFLDIRSPGLGDTAMYLCATSRRGRALFHEQYFGPGTRLTVT.

V usage is TRBV28 and J usage is TRBJ1-5, with no clear D. Germline V gives CDR1 MDHEN, CDR2 SYDVKM. This CDR3 has 14 amino acids. Trimming shortened V by 3 bases and J by 5 bases, and 11 bases separated the two germline ends. CDR3 protein: CASSFNSYYQPQHF. The CDR3 DNA sequence: TGTGCCAGCAGTTTTAACAGCTATTATCAGCCCCAGCATTTT. Complete variable domain (other parts from reference TRBV28 and TRBJ1-5): DVKVTQSSRYLVKRTGEKVFLECVQDMDHENMFWYRQDPGLGLRLIYFSYDVKMKEKGDIPEGYSVSREKKERFSLILESASTNQTSMYLCASSFNSYYQPQHFGDGTRLSIL.

The rearrangement uses TRBV19 and TRBJ1-2, with D perhaps TRBD1 (5 bases). Trimming cost V 6 bases and J 3 bases, with 20 bases left between them. This CDR3 has 16 amino acids. The germline CDR1 and CDR2 sequences are LNHDA and SQIVND (reference sequence). The CDR3 DNA is TGTGCCAGTAGCCCGGTTCAGGGAATAACTTACTATGGCTACACCTTC. Protein: CASSPVQGITYYGYTF.

The chain couples TRBV27 to TRBJ2-7, with D uncertain. The CDR3 runs 12 residues. Trimming cost V 6 bases and J 3 bases, with 9 bases left between them. CDR1 and CDR2 (germline): MNHEY, SMNVEV (reference sequence). CDR3 in amino acids: CASSPAGYEQYF. The CDR3 coding sequence is TGTGCCAGCAGCCCAGCAGGCTACGAGCAGTACTTC.

The gene calls are TRBV6-5 and TRBJ1-1, with 9 positions matching TRBD1. Germline V gene sequence: CDR1 MNHEY, CDR2 SVGAGI. Trimming at V came to 0 bases and at J to 5 bases, leaving 7 bases not matched to a gene. The CDR3 has 16 amino acids. CDR3 DNA: TGTGCCAGCAGTTACTCCTCGACAGGGGGGTCGACTGAAGCTTTCTTT. It codes for CASSYSSTGGSTEAFF.

The chain is built from TRBV19 and TRBJ2-1, with 9 bases that match TRBD1. Losses at the gene ends were 5 bases for V and 7 bases for J; bases not matched to a gene: 9. Germline CDR1 and CDR2: LNHDA and SQIVND (reference sequence). This CDR3 comprises 15 residues. As DNA, the CDR3 is TGTGCCAGTAGTCAACCGGGACAGGGTTTTAATGAGCAGTTCTTC. Its translation is CASSQPGQGFNEQFF.

The chain employs TRBV27 and TRBJ2-1, with D perhaps TRBD2 (6 bases). CDR3 length equals 15 residues. Germline assignment: CDR1 MNHEY and CDR2 SMNVEV (reference sequence). With 8 bases removed from V and 0 bases from J, the gap between germline ends came to 14 bases. The CDR3 region has the DNA TGTGCCAGCGGGGGACTTCTAAGCTCCTACAATGAGCAGTTCTTC. It specifies CASGGLLSSYNEQFF.

This clone is a singleton in its sample. This CDR3 is CATSTEWQGRSDIQYF. CDR3 nucleotide sequence: TGTGCCACCAGCACCGAATGGCAGGGAAGGTCGGACATTCAGTACTTC. V gene TRBV15 combines with J gene TRBJ2-4; the D gene is possibly TRBD1 (5 bases). Looked up from germline, CDR1 is LNHNV and CDR2 is YYDKDF (reference sequence). This CDR3 has 16 residues. Trimming took off 4 bases at V and 8 bases at J, with 21 bases between the two ends.

The rearrangement links TRBV5-8 to TRBJ2-4; D unclear. Trimming shortened V by 0 bases and J by 0 bases, and 13 bases separated the two germline ends. In germline, CDR1 is SGHTS, CDR2 YDEGEE. This CDR3 contains 17 residues. This CDR3 reads CASSLDQIHLAKNIQYF. CDR3 nucleotides: TGTGCCAGCAGCTTGGACCAGATCCACCTAGCCAAAAACATTCAGTACTTC.

The sample holds one count of this clone. CDR3 nucleotides: TGTGCCAGCAGTGGATTAGCGTATTCCTCCTACGAGCAGTACTTC. This translates into CASSGLAYSSYEQYF. The rearrangement joins TRBV2 to TRBJ2-7, with a weak D call TRBD2 (5 bases). Germline loops: CDR1 SNHLY, CDR2 FYNNEI. This CDR3 has 15 amino acids. V was clipped by 4 bases and J by 0 bases, with 13 bases between them.

The rearrangement uses TRBV5-8 and TRBJ2-3, with D possibly TRBD2 on 5 matching bases. The CDR3 has 16 amino acids. CDR1 is SGHTS and CDR2 is YDEGEE in the germline V gene. V was clipped by 4 bases and J by 5 bases, with 20 bases between them. The CDR3 loop reads CASSTAFAGLQDTQYF. The CDR3 region has the DNA TGTGCCAGCAGCACCGCTTTTGCGGGTCTCCAAGATACGCAGTATTTT. The variable domain in full, with the rest retrieved from reference TRBV5-8 and TRBJ2-3, is EAGVTQSPTHLIKTRGQQATLRCSPISGHTSVYWYQQALGLGLQFLLWYDEGEERNRGNFPPRFSGRQFPNYSSELNVNALELEDSALYLCASSTAFAGLQDTQYFGPGTRLTVL.